This entry describes one T cell receptor (beta chain). Its antigen is as yet unknown. The sample is drawn from a study of T cell responses to AZD1222 COVID-19 vaccine. Overall study context: Second-dose schedules of about 4 or about 12 weeks were combined. Study-wide points: Donor demographics were predominantly white British with a female majority; clonal diversity may be underestimated. Reportedly, nearly half the spike-specific TCRs target unmutated variant regions. Rises in breadth and depth of Spike-specific TCRs came after two AZD1222 doses.

The CDR3 is made up of 12 amino acids. Between the trimmed V and J ends, which lost 5 bases and 6 bases, there was a span of 10 bases. From germline, CDR1 is MDHEN and CDR2 SYDVKM. Profiled with immunoSEQ multiplex PCR; TCRdb holds only in-frame clones, not every one. This sample has approximately 64,000 clones; around 84% occur once, and the top ten carry 8% to 10%. The sequence came from an adult in good health. The sequencing used peripheral blood, collected on day 0 of AZD1222 vaccination. J is TRBJ1-2 and V is TRBV28; D not certain. The CDR3 DNA sequence: TGTGCCAGCAGTCTGCCGTACGATGGCTACACCTTC. Amino acids: CASSLPYDGYTF.